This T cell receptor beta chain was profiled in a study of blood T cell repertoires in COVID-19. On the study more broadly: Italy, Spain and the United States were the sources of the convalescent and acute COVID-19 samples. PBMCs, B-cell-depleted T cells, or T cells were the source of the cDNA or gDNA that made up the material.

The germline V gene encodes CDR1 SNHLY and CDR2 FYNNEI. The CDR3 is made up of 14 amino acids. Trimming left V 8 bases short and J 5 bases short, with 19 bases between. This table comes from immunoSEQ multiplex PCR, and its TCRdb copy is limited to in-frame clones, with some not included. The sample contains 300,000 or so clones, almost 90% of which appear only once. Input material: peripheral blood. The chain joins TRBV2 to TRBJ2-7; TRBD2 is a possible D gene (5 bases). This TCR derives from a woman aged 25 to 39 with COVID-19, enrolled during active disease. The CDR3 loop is CASSSPLRGNEQYF. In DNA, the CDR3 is TGTGCCAGCTCTTCACCCTTAAGAGGGAACGAGCAGTACTTC.